The entry that follows covers one TCR beta chain sequence. This specimen comes from a study of glioma-infiltrating T cells after dendritic cell vaccination. The CDR3 runs to 14 residues. V was clipped by 3 bases and J by 7 bases; unmatched bases: 3. Germline lookup yields CDR1 SGHTA and CDR2 FQGNSA. The assay was immunoSEQ multiplex PCR, and TCRdb's table has in-frame clones only and misses some. The data show tens of thousands of clones, with less than 90% seen just once and more than 9.5% held by the top ten. This clonotype was obtained from a human donor with glioblastoma. This specimen consisted of blood, obtained before dendritic cell vaccination. The chain employs TRBV7-2 and TRBJ2-1, with 10 bases lining up with TRBD1. CDR3 coding DNA: TGTGCCAGCAGCTTGGGACAGGGGATAAATGAGCAGTTCTTC. It is translated as CASSLGQGINEQFF.